The sequence of this T cell receptor (beta chain) was determined in a study of preoperative IRX-2 immunotherapy in early breast cancer. This sample's treatment: preoperative locoregional IRX-2 cytokine immunotherapy. This CDR3 is 18 amino acids long. With V trimmed by 8 bases and J by 0 bases, 16 bases remained unmatched. The germline V gene has CDR1 MDHEN and CDR2 SYDVKM. Clones were sequenced by immunoSEQ multiplex PCR, and TCRdb holds only the in-frame ones, with some missing. The repertoire includes about 43,000 clones, just under 95% of them detected once, and 1.6% sits in the top ten. The TCR sequence derives from a human donor with breast cancer. The sequences come from tumor tissue, collected after IRX-2 immunotherapy. V and J are TRBV28 and TRBJ2-1, with TRBD2 matching over 7 bases. The CDR3 DNA is TGTGCCAGCCCTTCGGAAGCGGGAAAACTTAGCTCCTACAATGAGCAGTTCTTC. Protein sequence: CASPSEAGKLSSYNEQFF. Filled out from reference TRBV28 and TRBJ2-1, the complete variable domain reads DVKVTQSSRYLVKRTGEKVFLECVQDMDHENMFWYRQDPGLGLRLIYFSYDVKMKEKGDIPEGYSVSREKKERFSLILESASTNQTSMYLCASPSEAGKLSSYNEQFFGPGTRLTVL.